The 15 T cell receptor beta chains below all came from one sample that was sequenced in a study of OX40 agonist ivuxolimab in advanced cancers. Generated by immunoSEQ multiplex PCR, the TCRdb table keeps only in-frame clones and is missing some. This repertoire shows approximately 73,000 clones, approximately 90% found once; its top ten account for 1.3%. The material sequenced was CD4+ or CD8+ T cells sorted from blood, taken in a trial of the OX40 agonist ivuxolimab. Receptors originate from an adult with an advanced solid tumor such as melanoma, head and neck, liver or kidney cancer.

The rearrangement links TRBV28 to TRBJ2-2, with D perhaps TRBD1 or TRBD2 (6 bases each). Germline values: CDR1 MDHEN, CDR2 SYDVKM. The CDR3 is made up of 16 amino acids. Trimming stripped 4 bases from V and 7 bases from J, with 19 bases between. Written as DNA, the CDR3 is TGTGCCAGCAGTTCCTCCGGGGGCCCCCTGAACGGGGAGCTGTTTTTT. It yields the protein CASSSSGGPLNGELFF. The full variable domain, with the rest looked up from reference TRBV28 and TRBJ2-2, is DVKVTQSSRYLVKRTGEKVFLECVQDMDHENMFWYRQDPGLGLRLIYFSYDVKMKEKGDIPEGYSVSREKKERFSLILESASTNQTSMYLCASSSSGGPLNGELFFGEGSRLTVL.

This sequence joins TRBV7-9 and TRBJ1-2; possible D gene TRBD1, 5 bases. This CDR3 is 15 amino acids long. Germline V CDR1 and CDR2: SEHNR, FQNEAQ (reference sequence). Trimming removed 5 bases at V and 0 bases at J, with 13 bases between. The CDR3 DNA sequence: TGTGCCAGCAGCACCTTAACACAGGCTAACTATGGCTACACCTTC. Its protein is CASSTLTQANYGYTF.

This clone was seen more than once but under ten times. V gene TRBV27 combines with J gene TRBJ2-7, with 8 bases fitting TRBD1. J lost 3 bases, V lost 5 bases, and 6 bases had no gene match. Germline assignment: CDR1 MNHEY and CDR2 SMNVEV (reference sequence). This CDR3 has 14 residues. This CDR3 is CASSKGQAYYEQYF. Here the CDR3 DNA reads TGTGCCAGCAGTAAGGGACAGGCGTACTACGAGCAGTACTTC.

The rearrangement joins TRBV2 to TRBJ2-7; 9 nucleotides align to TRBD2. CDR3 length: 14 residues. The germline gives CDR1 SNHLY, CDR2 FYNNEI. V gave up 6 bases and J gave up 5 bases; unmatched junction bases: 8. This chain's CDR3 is CASRMASGIHEQYF. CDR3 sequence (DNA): TGTGCCAGCAGGATGGCTAGCGGGATCCACGAGCAGTACTTC.

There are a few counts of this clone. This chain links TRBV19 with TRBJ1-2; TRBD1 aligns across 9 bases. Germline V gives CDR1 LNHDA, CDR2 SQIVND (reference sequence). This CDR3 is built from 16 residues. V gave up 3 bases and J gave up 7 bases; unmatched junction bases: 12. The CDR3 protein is CASSIAGLGTGSGYTF. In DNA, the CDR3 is TGTGCCAGTAGTATCGCCGGACTCGGGACAGGGTCTGGCTACACCTTC.

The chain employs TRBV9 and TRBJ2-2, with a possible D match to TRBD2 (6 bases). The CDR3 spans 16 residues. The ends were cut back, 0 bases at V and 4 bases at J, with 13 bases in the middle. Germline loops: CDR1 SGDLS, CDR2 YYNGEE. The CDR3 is CASSVGGGPGTGELFF. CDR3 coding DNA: TGTGCCAGCAGCGTAGGTGGAGGGCCGGGCACCGGGGAGCTGTTTTTT.

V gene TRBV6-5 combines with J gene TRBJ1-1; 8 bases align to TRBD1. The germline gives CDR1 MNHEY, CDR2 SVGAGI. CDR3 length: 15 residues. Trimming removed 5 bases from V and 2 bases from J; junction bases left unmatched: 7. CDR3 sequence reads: CASSPRGTGNTEAFF. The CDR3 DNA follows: TGTGCCAGCAGTCCCCGTGGGACAGGAAACACTGAAGCTTTCTTT.

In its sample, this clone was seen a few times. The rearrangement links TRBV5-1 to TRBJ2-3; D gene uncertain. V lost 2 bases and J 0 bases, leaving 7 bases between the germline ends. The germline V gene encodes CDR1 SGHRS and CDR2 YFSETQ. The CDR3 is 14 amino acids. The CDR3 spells CASSLAVSTDTQYF. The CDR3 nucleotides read TGCGCCAGCAGCTTAGCTGTAAGCACAGATACGCAGTATTTT.

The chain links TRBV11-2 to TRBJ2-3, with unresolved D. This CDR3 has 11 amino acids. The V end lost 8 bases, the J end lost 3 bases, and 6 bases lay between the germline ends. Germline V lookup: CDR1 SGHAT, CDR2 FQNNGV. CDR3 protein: CASGRTDTQYF. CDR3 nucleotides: TGTGCCAGCGGACGAACAGATACGCAGTATTTT.

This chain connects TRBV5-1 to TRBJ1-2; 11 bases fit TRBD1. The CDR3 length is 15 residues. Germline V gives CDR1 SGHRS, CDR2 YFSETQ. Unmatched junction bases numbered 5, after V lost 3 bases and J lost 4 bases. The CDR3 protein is CASSSGQGDGYGYTF. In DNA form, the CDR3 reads TGCGCCAGCAGCTCGGGACAGGGGGATGGCTATGGCTACACCTTC.

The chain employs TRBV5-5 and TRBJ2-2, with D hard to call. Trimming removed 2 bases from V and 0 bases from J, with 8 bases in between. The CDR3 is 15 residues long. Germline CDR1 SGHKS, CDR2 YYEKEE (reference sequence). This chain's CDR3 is CASSFTPTNTGELFF. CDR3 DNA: TGTGCCAGCAGCTTTACACCAACGAACACCGGGGAGCTGTTTTTT.

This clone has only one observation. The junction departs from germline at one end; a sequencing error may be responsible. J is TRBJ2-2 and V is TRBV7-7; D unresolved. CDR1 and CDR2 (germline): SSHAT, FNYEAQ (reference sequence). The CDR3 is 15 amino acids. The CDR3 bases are TGTGCTAGCAGCCCCTCTGCGACGAGAACCGGGGAGCTGTTTTTT. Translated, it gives CASSPSATRTGELFF.

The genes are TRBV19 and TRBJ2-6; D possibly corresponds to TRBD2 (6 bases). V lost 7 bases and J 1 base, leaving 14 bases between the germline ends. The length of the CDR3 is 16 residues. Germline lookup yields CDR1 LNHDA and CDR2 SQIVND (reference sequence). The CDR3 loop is CASKFPGRSGANVLTF. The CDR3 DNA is TGTGCCAGTAAATTCCCAGGGAGGTCTGGGGCCAACGTCCTGACTTTC.

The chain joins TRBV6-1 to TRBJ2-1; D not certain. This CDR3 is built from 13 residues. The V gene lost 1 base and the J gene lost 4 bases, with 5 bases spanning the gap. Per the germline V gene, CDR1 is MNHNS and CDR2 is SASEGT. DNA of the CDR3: TGTGCCAGCAGTGAAGACAGATACAATGAGCAGTTCTTC. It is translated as CASSEDRYNEQFF.

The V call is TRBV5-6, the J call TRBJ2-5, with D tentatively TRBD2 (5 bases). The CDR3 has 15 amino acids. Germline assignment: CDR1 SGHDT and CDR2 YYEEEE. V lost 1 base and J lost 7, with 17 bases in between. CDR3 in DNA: TGTGCCAGCAGCTTGACGACAATACGGGGTGGGACCCAGTACTTC. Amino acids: CASSLTTIRGGTQYF.